Included here is one T cell receptor (beta chain) sequence, with context. The antigen is undetermined. The data are from a study of beta chain features in type 1 diabetes. General study points: Whether TCRB rearrangement is influenced by HLA type went unresolved here. Compared with healthy donors, patients appeared to share more similar naive, central memory and regulatory TCRB repertoires. Type 1 diabetes patients had TCRB CDR3s that were shorter (moderately but significantly so) in all four CD4+ subsets. Type 1 diabetes patients had fewer VDJ junction insertions and more deletions.

Every bit of the isolated RNA underwent reverse transcription, so sequencing read expressed TCRB transcripts. The table came from immunoSEQ multiplex PCR; TCRdb's copy has only in-frame clones and leaves some out. This table holds about 270,000 clones, 13% to 15% found once. The length of the CDR3 is 16 residues. Germline-derived CDR1 and CDR2 are KGHSH and LQKENI. V shed 0 bases and J 1 base; nucleotides not matched to a gene: 3. The source of this sequence is a man aged 25 to 40 with type 1 diabetes. V is TRBV18 and J is TRBJ2-3, with TRBD2 matching 8 bases. Specimen: naive CD4+ T cells from blood. This CDR3 is CASSPPSGSRTDTQYF. The CDR3 DNA is TGTGCCAGCTCACCACCGAGCGGGAGTCGCACAGATACGCAGTATTTT.